This TCR beta chain was recorded in a study of identical twins (dated by TCRdb to 2016 to 2017). For the study in its entirety: To test whether fetal clonotypes persist, the study used deep sequencing on TCR alpha and beta repertoires from monozygotic twins, unrelated adults of various ages, and cord blood. Replicate twin experiments were performed at different times using different library preparation protocols to rule out contamination.

This clonotype was counted only a few times. The antigen it binds to is not known. Base qualities are not recorded, but no much larger clone differs from it by a single base. V has 6 bases trimmed and J has 0 bases trimmed; junction bases matching no gene number 9. The CDR3 runs 16 residues from the cysteine to the phenylalanine. This entry keeps only the CDR3 DNA: 48 bases, framed from base 1. Every donor in the study was a healthy Caucasian. Three pairs of female monozygotic twins, all aged 18 to 29 years, made up the twin cohort. The RNA used for TCR libraries was isolated from peripheral blood mononuclear cells. The research as a whole found: Recombination models systematically underestimated out-of-frame TCR alpha sharing in monozygotic twins but agreed with sharing between unrelated individuals. Out-of-frame TCR alpha sequences shared between twins showed an excess of low generation-probability sequences compared with coincidental sharing between unrelated individuals. Fewer insertions were carried by abundant cord blood beta clonotypes; a weaker similar trend was observed in young adult naive repertoires, while no such trend was observed in memory repertoires. A weaker excess of twin sharing was found in beta out-of-frame sequences because the signal-to-noise ratio was lowered by fewer shared sequences. Conclusions relied on cross-sectional statistical analysis, since the same donors could not be followed over many years. Invariant T cells such as MAIT and iNKT could partly confound zero-insertion analyses, though diverse VJ usage argued against this for most clonotypes.

Library method: 5' RACE. The reads were generated on an Illumina HiSeq 2000. Template switching introduced a universal primer binding site; the final cDNA contained a unique molecular identifier, enabling accurate counting of TCR cDNA molecules. Specific primers in the conserved constant-segment region were used to synthesize first-strand cDNA for TCR alpha and beta chains. To control for contamination, every cDNA library carried two barcodes: a SMART-Mk sample barcode plus Illumina barcodes. Two successive PCR steps introduced TruSeq adapter sequences along with Illumina sample barcodes. The Illumina HiSeq platform was used with custom primers to sequence TCR alpha and beta cDNA libraries. In the source study's methods: MiGEC processed the raw reads to extract unique molecular identifiers, while MiXCR was used to determine the CDR3 positions. For each individual, recombination models were inferred using an EM algorithm with the repgenHMM and IGoR tools. The analysis of shared clonotypes was done with the tcR package in R, with sharing normalized by the product of cloneset sizes. To study raw recombination free of thymic and clonal selection effects, out-of-frame nonproductive sequences were analyzed. TCRdb handled the public reads itself, with Q25 trimming in fastp and clone calling in MiXCR, and kept productive beta chains. Each CDR3 protein gets just one entry, which takes the most common genes and DNA from the rows behind it. TCRdb's processing, not the authors' own work, is the source of the V and J calls. The sample table holds some 600,000 distinct CDR3 sequences, of which less than 9% were seen once. The ten largest clones add up to about 1.6% of the sample.

This sample was also put to use in a study of yellow fever vaccine responses in identical twins. That second report states: According to the authors, the vaccine-induced T cell response in identical twins seemed to be partly convergent and partly specific to each individual. Focusing on identical twins, the study followed the T cell clones that responded to the vaccine, and did so with precision.

The specimen sequenced was PBMCs. The receptor was isolated from a woman aged 18-30 years in good health. The V gene is TRBV12-3 or TRBV12-4 and the J gene is TRBJ2-3, with 7 middle bases fitting TRBD2. DNA sequence: TGTGCCAGCAGGATTCACACTAGCGCCAGCACAGATACGCAGTATTTT. Its translation reads: CASRIHTSASTDTQYF.